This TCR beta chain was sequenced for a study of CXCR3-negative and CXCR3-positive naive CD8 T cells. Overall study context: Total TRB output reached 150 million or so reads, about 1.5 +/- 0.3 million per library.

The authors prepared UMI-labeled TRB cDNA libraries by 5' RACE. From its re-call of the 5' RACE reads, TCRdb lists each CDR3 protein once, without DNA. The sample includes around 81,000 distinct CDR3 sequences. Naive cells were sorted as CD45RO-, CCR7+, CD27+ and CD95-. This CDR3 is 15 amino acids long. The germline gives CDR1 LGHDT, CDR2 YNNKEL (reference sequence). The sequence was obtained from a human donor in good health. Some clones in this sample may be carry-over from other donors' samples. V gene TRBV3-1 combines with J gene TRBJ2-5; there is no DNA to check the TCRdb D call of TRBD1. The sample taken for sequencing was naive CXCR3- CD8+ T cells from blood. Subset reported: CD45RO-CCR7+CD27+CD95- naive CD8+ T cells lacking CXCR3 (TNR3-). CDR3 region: CASSQDTTAQETQYF.